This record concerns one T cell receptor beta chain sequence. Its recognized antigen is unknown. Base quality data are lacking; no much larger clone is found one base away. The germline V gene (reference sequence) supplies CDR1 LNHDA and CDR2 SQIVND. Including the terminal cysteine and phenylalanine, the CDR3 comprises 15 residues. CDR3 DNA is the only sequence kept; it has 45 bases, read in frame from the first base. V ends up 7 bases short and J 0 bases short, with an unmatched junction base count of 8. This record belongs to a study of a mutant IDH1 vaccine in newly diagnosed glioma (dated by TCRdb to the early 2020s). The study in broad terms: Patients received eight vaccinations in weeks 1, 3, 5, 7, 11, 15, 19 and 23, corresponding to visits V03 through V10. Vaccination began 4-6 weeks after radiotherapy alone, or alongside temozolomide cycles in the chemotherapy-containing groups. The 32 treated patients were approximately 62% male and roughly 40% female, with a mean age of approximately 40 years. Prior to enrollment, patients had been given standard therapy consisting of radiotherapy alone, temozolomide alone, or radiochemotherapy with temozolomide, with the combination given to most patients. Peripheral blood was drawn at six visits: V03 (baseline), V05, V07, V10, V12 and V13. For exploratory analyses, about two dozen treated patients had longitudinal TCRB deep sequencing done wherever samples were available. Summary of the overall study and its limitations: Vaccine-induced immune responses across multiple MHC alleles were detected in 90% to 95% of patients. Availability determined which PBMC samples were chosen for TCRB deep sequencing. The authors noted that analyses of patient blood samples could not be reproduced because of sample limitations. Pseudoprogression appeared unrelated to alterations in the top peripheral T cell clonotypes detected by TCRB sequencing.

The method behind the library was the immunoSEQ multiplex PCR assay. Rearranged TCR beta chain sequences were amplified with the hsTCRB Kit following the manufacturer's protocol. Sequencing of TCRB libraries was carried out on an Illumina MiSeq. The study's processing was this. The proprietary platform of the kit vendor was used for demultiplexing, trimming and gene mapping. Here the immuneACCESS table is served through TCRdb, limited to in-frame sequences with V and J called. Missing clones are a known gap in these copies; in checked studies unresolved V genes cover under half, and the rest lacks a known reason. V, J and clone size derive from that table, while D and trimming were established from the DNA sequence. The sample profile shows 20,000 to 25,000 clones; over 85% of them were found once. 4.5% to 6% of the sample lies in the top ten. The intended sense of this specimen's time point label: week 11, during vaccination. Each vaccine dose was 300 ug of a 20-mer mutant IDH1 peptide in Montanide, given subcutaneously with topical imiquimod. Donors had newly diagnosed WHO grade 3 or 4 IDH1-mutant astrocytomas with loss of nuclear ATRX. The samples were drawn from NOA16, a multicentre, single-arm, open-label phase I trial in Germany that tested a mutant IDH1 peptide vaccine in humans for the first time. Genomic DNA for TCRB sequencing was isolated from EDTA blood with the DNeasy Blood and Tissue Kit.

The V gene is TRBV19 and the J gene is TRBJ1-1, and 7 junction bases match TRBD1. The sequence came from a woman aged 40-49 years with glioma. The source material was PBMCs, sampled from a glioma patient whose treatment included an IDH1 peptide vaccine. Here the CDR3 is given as CASTGRTGMNTEAFF. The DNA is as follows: TGTGCCAGTACCGGGCGGACAGGAATGAACACTGAAGCTTTCTTT.